The clone carrying this T cell receptor beta chain has only one observation. The antigen is undetermined. Only in-frame clones appear in the TCRdb table, and some are missing; sequencing was by immunoSEQ multiplex PCR. The table shows 140,000 or so clones, with more than 85% occurring only once. Doses given second, at about 4 or about 12 weeks, were pooled. This specimen belongs to a study of T cell responses to AZD1222 COVID-19 vaccine. Study-wide results and caveats: After the peak T cell response, and only then, were repertoires sampled. The donors showed a predominance of white British ancestry and of females, with possible underestimation of clonal diversity. Only a handful of AZD1222 recipients, five to seven in all, had baseline seropositivity.

V lost 4 bases, J lost 4 bases, and 7 bases lay in between. In germline, CDR1 is SEHNR, CDR2 FQNEAQ (reference sequence). The CDR3 sequence is 12 residues long. The specimen comprised peripheral blood, sampled 28 days after the second AZD1222 dose. This clonotype originated in an adult who received the AZD1222 COVID-19 vaccine. The V gene is TRBV7-9, the J gene TRBJ1-2, with D hard to call. The CDR3 DNA follows: TGTGCCAGCAGCTGGGAAGTCTATGGCTACACCTTC. Protein: CASSWEVYGYTF.